This TCR beta chain is drawn from a study of T-cell reconstitution after alpha-beta-depleted transplantation in children. CDR1 is SGHDT and CDR2 is YYEEEE in the germline V gene. With V trimmed by 0 bases and J by 7 bases, 6 bases remained unmatched. This CDR3 is built from 15 residues. The authors prepared the TCRbeta library with unique molecular identifiers. TCRdb processed the PCR reads anew with MiXCR; each CDR3 protein has one entry. The sample lists about 140,000 distinct CDR3 sequences; 8.8% were seen once. This clonotype was observed many times. Its antigen is undetermined. Study observations and caveats: It was newly produced T cells that mostly accounted for T-cell counts and diversity one year after transplant. Surviving thymic progenitors and recipient T cells were the source of high TCRbeta diversity at day 60 in some patients. As was reported, about two months after transplant, alpha-beta T cells came from several hundred expanded graft clones.

V usage is TRBV5-6 and J usage is TRBJ2-5; 10 bases are a match to TRBD1. This TCR was recovered from a female patient aged 2-10 years who had a stem cell transplant for congenital amegakaryocytic thrombocytopenia, so the T cells may come from the graft donor. Here the sequenced sample was PBMCs, mostly from graft donor cells, taken 180 days after TCRalphabeta/CD19-depleted stem cell transplant. The CDR3 protein is CASSLGLGTGVTQYF. The CDR3 nucleotides read TGTGCCAGCAGCTTGGGGCTTGGGACAGGGGTGACCCAGTACTTC.